Here is one T cell receptor (beta chain) with its context. Antigen unknown. The source of the sample is a study of STAT5B mutations in CD4+ large granular lymphocyte leukemia. Looking at the study overall: Among healthy controls, a particular HLA allele went with more CDR3 'QG' motifs.

This was a survey-level run. TCRdb's copy holds only in-frame clones and misses some; the assay was immunoSEQ multiplex PCR. The sample has fewer than 45,000 clones, approximately 86% seen once. Broader study findings: 8/27 top patient clones versus 2/35 control clones were TRBV06-family. No patients shared main leukemic clonotypes, though approximately 26% appeared at low frequency elsewhere.

The CDR3 contains 13 residues. Germline lookup yields CDR1 MNHEY and CDR2 SVGAGI. Trimming took off 6 bases at V and 7 bases at J, with 16 bases between the two ends. The receptor was isolated from a human donor in good health. The rearrangement joins TRBV6-5 to TRBJ2-7; D is possibly TRBD1 or TRBD2 (5 bases each). The sequenced sample consisted of CD4+ T cells from blood buffy coats. The CDR3 DNA sequence: TGTGCCAGCAGGTACGGTCGGGACGGTGAGCAGTACTTC. Residues: CASRYGRDGEQYF.